The clone carrying this TCR beta chain has a handful of counts. The antigen is unknown. Germline lookup yields CDR1 SGHVS and CDR2 FNYEAQ. Trimming stripped 1 base from V and 4 bases from J, with 8 bases between. This CDR3 is 13 amino acids long. This sample is part of a study of T cells after yellow fever vaccination. General study points: A small proportion of clonotypes was detected in both the CD4 and CD8 compartments.

It was through 5'RACE template switching that TCR cDNA was made, with a universal primer site and UMIs added. Each CDR3 protein gets one entry after TCRdb re-called the 5' RACE reads with MiXCR. The sample gives fewer than 650,000 distinct CDR3 sequences, just over 20% of which show up once; around 16% is in the top ten. Sequenced here: PBMCs, sampled about 21 days after the first yellow fever vaccination. The receptor's source is a man between 18 and 35 years old who received the YFV17D yellow fever vaccine. This chain connects TRBV7-6 to TRBJ2-7, with no clear D. The CDR3 is CASSLEAPYEQYF. The CDR3 bases are TGTGCCAGCAGCTTAGAGGCCCCTTACGAGCAGTACTTC.